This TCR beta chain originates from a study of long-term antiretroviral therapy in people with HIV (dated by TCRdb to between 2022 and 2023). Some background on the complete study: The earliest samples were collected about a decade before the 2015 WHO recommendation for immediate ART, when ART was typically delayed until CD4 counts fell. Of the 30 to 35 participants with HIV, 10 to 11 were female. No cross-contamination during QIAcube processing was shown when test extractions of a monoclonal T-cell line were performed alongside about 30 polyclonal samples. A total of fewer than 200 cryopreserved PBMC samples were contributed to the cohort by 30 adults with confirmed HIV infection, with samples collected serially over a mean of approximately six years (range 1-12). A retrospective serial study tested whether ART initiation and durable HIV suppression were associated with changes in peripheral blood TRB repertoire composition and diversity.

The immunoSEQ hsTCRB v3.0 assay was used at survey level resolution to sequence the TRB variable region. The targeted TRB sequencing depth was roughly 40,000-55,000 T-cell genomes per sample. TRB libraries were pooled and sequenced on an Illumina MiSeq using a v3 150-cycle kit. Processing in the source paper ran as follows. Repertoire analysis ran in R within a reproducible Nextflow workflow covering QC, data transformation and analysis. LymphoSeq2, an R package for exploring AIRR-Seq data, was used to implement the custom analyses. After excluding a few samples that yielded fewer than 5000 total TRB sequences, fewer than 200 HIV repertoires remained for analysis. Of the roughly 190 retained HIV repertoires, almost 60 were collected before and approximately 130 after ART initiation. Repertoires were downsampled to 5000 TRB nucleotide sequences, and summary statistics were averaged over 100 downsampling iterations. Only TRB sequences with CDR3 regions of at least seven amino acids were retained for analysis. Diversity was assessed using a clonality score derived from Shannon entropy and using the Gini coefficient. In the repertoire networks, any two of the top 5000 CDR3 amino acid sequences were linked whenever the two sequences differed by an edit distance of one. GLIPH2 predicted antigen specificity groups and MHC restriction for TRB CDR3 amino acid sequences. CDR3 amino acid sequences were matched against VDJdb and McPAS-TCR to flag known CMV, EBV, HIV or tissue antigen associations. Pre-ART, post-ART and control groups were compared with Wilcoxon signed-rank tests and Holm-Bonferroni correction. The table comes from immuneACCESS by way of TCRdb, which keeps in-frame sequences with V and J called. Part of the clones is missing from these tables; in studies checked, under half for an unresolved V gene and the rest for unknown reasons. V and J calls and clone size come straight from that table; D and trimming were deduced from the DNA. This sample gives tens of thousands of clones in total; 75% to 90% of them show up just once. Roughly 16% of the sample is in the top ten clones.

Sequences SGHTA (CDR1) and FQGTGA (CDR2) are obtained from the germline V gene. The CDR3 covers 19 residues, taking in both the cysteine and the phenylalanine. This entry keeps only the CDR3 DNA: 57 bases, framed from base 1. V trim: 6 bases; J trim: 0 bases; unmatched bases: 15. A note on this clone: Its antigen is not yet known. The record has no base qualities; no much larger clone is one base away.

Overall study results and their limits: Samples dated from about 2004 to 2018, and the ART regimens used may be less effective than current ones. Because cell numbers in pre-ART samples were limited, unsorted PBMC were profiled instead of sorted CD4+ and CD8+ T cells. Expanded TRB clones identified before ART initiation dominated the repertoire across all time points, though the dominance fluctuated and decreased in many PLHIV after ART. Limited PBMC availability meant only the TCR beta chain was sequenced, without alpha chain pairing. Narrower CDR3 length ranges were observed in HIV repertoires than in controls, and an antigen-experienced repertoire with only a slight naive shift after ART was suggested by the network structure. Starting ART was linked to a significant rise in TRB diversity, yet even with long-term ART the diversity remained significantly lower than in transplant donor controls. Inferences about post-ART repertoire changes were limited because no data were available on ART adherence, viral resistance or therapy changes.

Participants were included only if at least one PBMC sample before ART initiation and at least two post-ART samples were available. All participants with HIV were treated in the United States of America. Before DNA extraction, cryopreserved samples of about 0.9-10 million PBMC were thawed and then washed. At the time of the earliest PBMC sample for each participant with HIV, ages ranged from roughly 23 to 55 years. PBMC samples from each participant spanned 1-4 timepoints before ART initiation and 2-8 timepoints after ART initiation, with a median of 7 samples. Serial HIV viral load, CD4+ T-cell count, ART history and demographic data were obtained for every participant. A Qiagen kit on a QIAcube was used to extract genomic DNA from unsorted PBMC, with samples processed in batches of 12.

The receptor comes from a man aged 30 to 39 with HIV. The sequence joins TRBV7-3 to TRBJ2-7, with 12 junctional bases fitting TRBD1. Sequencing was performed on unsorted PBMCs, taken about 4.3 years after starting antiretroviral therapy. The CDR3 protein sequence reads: CASRVLISGQGACSYEQYF. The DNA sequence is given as TGTGCCAGCAGGGTTCTTATTTCGGGACAGGGGGCCTGCTCCTACGAGCAGTACTTC.